This entry lists 30 T cell receptor beta chains sequenced from one sample in a study of T cells after yellow fever vaccination (dated 2019 in TCRdb). This sample's treatment or condition label indicates: live attenuated yellow fever vaccine strain. The library was made by 5' RACE. The data were produced on an Illumina HiSeq 2500. The raw public data were reprocessed by TCRdb itself: fastp quality trimming at Q25, MiXCR clonotype calling, in-frame beta chains only. Here each entry gathers all rows of one CDR3 protein and keeps the most common genes and DNA. Recorded for this sample are some 120,000 distinct CDR3 sequences; roughly 6.7% of them occurred a single time. The top ten hold 2.5% of the sample. The sequencing here drew on CD4+ T cells sorted from PBMCs, taken 10 days after the first yellow fever vaccination. The receptors stem from a man aged 18-30 years who received the YFV17D yellow fever vaccine.

The V call is TRBV5-4, the J call TRBJ2-2; tentatively, D is TRBD1 or TRBD2 (5 bases each). The CDR3 loop spans 15 amino acids. Trimming pared 0 bases from V and 6 bases from J, leaving 12 bases between. CDR1 SGHNT and CDR2 YYREEE come from the germline V gene (reference sequence). The CDR3 is CASSLAGTPPGELFF. CDR3 DNA sequence: TGTGCCAGCAGCTTGGCCGGGACCCCCCCCGGGGAGCTGTTTTTT.

The sample holds a few counts of this clonotype. This chain joins TRBV7-2 and TRBJ2-1; D gene uncertain. Trimming shortened V by 5 bases and J by 8 bases, and 10 bases separated the two germline ends. The V gene's germline CDR1 is SGHTA and CDR2 FQGNSA. This CDR3 is 12 amino acids long. CDR3 residues: CASSPPRHEQFF. CDR3 DNA sequence: TGTGCCAGCAGCCCCCCCCGGCATGAGCAGTTCTTC.

This clonotype was observed many times. The chain carries TRBV4-1 and TRBJ2-4; no reliable D call. The CDR3 sequence is 16 residues long. Germline V lookup: CDR1 MGHRA, CDR2 YSYEKL. V was shortened by 0 bases and J by 0 bases, with 9 bases between the two germline ends. The CDR3 region is CASSQDPALAKNIQYF. Here the CDR3 DNA reads TGCGCCAGCAGCCAAGATCCGGCCCTAGCCAAAAACATTCAGTACTTC.

This clonotype was recorded many times. The chain is built from TRBV5-6 and TRBJ1-1; 9 bases are a match to TRBD1. Looked up from germline, CDR1 is SGHDT and CDR2 is YYEEEE. The trim removed 2 bases at V and 4 bases at J, leaving 6 bases unmatched. The length of the CDR3 is 15 residues. In nucleotides, the CDR3 is TGTGCCAGCAGCTTACAGGGGGCCGCGGGCACTGAAGCTTTCTTT. Its translation is CASSLQGAAGTEAFF.

Comment on this clonotype: A single base separates this from a much larger clone, so it may be a read error. The rearrangement joins TRBV5-1 to TRBJ2-1; D gene ambiguous. This CDR3 comprises 12 residues. Germline V gene lookup returns CDR1 SGHRS and CDR2 YFSETQ. The CDR3: CASSLSSREQLF. CDR3 nucleotides: TGCGCCAGCAGCTTGAGCTCCCGTGAGCAGTTATTC.

The table lists this clonotype with many counts. This chain joins TRBV5-1 and TRBJ2-7, with a weak D call TRBD1 (6 bases). V lost 4 bases and J 1 base, leaving 18 bases between the germline ends. The CDR3 runs to 16 residues. Germline V CDR1 and CDR2: SGHRS, YFSETQ. CDR3 protein: CASSPEVQGTSYEQYF. The DNA for the CDR3 is TGCGCCAGCAGCCCGGAGGTTCAGGGGACGTCCTACGAGCAGTACTTC.

In its sample, this clonotype was seen many times. The chain links TRBV7-9 to TRBJ1-6; D remains unclear. V was cut by 7 bases and J by 11 bases, with 15 bases left in between. Germline-derived CDR1 and CDR2 are SEHNR and FQNEAQ (reference sequence). The CDR3 runs to 13 residues. The CDR3 loop reads CASTSDPGPPLHF. The CDR3 region has the DNA TGTGCCAGCACATCAGACCCTGGGCCACCCCTCCACTTT.

This clonotype was recorded many times. The rearrangement uses TRBV6-4 and TRBJ1-6; D call uncertain. V dropped 3 bases and J dropped 6 bases, with 6 bases sitting between them. CDR3 length: 13 amino acids. Germline assignment: CDR1 MRHNA and CDR2 SNTAGT. Written as DNA, the CDR3 is TGTGCCAGCAGTGATAAAATTAATTCACCCCTCCACTTT. This codes for CASSDKINSPLHF.

This clonotype has a count of ten or more. At one end the junction does not follow the germline gene, possibly because of a read error. The rearrangement links TRBV6-1 to TRBJ2-7, with D unclear. CDR1 MNHNS and CDR2 SASEGT come from the germline V gene. The CDR3 runs 14 residues. This chain's CDR3 is CASREGGRSYEQYF. The CDR3 coding sequence is TGTGCCAGCAGGGAAGGTGGCCGGTCCTACGAGCAGTACTTC.

This clonotype was counted at least ten times. The genes are TRBV5-1 and TRBJ2-1; TRBD2 agrees at 7 bases. V trimming: 4 bases; J trimming: 3 bases; junction bases outside the gene matches: 7. The CDR3 has 15 residues. The germline V gene has CDR1 SGHRS and CDR2 YFSETQ. The CDR3 bases are TGCGCCAGCAGCCCCTCCAGCGGGGTCTACAATGAGCAGTTCTTC. Translation: CASSPSSGVYNEQFF.

The table lists this clonotype with a few counts. The chain employs TRBV5-6 and TRBJ2-7, with D unclear. Germline CDR1 and CDR2: SGHDT and YYEEEE. Between the trimmed V and J ends, which lost 2 bases and 8 bases, there was a span of 14 bases. The CDR3 loop spans 13 amino acids. The CDR3 loop reads CASSLGRSRQQYV. Here the CDR3 DNA reads TGTGCCAGCAGCTTAGGACGGTCTCGACAGCAGTACGTC.

This clonotype turned up a few times. The genes are TRBV7-2 and TRBJ2-7, with TRBD1 matching over 7 bases. This CDR3 contains 15 residues. V shed 5 bases, J shed 2 bases, and the junction held 9 bases outside the gene matches. Per the germline V gene, CDR1 is SGHTA and CDR2 is FQGNSA. In DNA, the CDR3 is TGTGCCAGCAGCGCCGCTCGACAGGGCCCCTACGAGCAGTACTTC. It specifies CASSAARQGPYEQYF.

Comments on this clonotype: This could be a read error, since a much larger clone is one nucleotide away. This sequence joins TRBV5-1 and TRBJ1-5; D remains unclear. Germline V lookup: CDR1 SGHRS, CDR2 YFSETQ. This CDR3 is built from 15 residues. CDR3 nucleotide sequence: TGCGCCAGCAGTATCAGCGGTAATAGCAAGCAGCCCCAGCATTTT. Protein sequence: CASSISGNSKQPQHF.

In this sample, this clonotype turned up many times. The V and J genes are TRBV20-1 and TRBJ2-3; D remains ambiguous. V lost 2 bases and J lost 4, with 4 bases in between. There are 11 residues in the CDR3. Germline V CDR1 and CDR2: DFQATT, SNEGSKA (reference sequence). CDR3 sequence reads: CSARLSDTQYF. CDR3 in DNA: TGCAGTGCTAGATTGTCAGATACGCAGTATTTT.

In this sample, this clonotype turned up many times. The chain links TRBV4-1 to TRBJ2-3, with a possible D match to TRBD1 (6 bases). This CDR3 has 16 residues. The V end was cut by 1 base, the J end by 2 bases, with 13 bases between. Germline V CDR1 and CDR2: MGHRA, YSYEKL. In DNA form, the CDR3 reads TGCGCCAGCAGCCAAGGCCTAGGGGGTCTCACAGATACGCAGTATTTT. The encoded protein is CASSQGLGGLTDTQYF.

This clonotype has ten or more counts. The chain uses TRBV2 and TRBJ1-2; D is uncertain. The CDR3 runs 13 residues. The germline V and J ends were trimmed by 4 bases and 4 bases, with 10 bases remaining between them. CDR1 SNHLY and CDR2 FYNNEI come from the germline V gene. The CDR3 region has the DNA TGTGCCAGCAGTGCTCACACTACCTATGGCTACACCTTC. The encoded protein is CASSAHTTYGYTF.

This clonotype showed up many times. CDR3 in amino acids: CASSLSTNNEQFF. The CDR3 DNA sequence: TGCGCCAGCAGCTTGTCCACTAACAATGAGCAGTTCTTC. The chain carries TRBV5-1 and TRBJ2-1; unclear D gene. The germline V gene encodes CDR1 SGHRS and CDR2 YFSETQ. The V end lost 1 base, the J end lost 5 bases, and 7 bases lay between the germline ends. The CDR3 runs 13 residues. The full variable domain, completed using reference TRBV5-1 and TRBJ2-1, is KAGVTQTPRYLIKTRGQQVTLSCSPISGHRSVSWYQQTPGQGLQFLFEYFSETQRNKGNFPGRFSGRQFSNSRSEMNVSTLELGDSALYLCASSLSTNNEQFFGPGTRLTVL.

This clonotype has at least ten counts. The chain is built from TRBV10-3 and TRBJ1-5; 9 bases align to TRBD1. The CDR3 sequence is 16 residues long. V dropped 6 bases and J dropped 5; count of bases not matched to a gene: 11. Germline CDR1 ENHRY, CDR2 SYGVKD. The CDR3 region has the DNA TGTGCCATCAGGGGAGATACAGGGGGCAATCATCAGCCCCAGCATTTT. It translates to CAIRGDTGGNHQPQHF.

About this clonotype: Germline and junction disagree at one end, which may indicate a read error. This sequence joins TRBV27 and TRBJ1-2; D is perhaps TRBD1 (5 bases). Germline V gives CDR1 MNHEY, CDR2 SMNVEV (reference sequence). This CDR3 comprises 13 residues. The CDR3 DNA reads as TGTGCCGGCAGCCTGACAGACAACTATGGCTACACCTTC. Translating gives CAGSLTDNYGYTF.

This clonotype appeared many times. The chain joins TRBV6-4 to TRBJ2-5; D is perhaps TRBD2 (5 bases). Germline CDR1 reads MRHNA; CDR2 reads SNTAGT. The CDR3 runs to 13 residues. V was pared by 5 bases and J by 5 bases, with 12 bases between. CDR3 DNA sequence: TGTGCCAGCAGTAGTACTAGAGGCGAGACCCAGTACTTC. Translating it yields CASSSTRGETQYF.

This clonotype was detected many times. The chain joins TRBV19 to TRBJ1-1; 8 bases fit TRBD1. The CDR3 has 12 residues. In germline, CDR1 is LNHDA, CDR2 SQIVND (reference sequence). V was clipped by 9 bases and J by 8 bases; unmatched bases: 8. DNA for the CDR3: TGTGCCAGCGGGGACAGGCCATGGGAAGCTTTCTTT. It yields the protein CASGDRPWEAFF.

This clonotype has just a few counts. This chain joins TRBV7-3 and TRBJ2-3; D may be TRBD2 (5 bases). Trimming left V 1 base short and J 3 bases short, with 17 bases between. Germline CDR1 SGHTA, CDR2 FQGTGA. This CDR3 is 17 amino acids long. In DNA form, the CDR3 reads TGTGCCAGCAGCTTAAACCGGGAAGGCAGCCGGACAGATACGCAGTATTTT. It specifies CASSLNREGSRTDTQYF.

This clonotype was picked up many times. In DNA form, the CDR3 reads TGCGCCAGCAGCTTGTCAGGGGACACTGAAGCTTTCTTT. Protein sequence: CASSLSGDTEAFF. The genes are TRBV5-1 and TRBJ1-1, with TRBD1 as a possible D gene (6 bases). The V end lost 1 base, the J end lost 3 bases, and 7 bases lay between the germline ends. The CDR3 length is 13 residues. Germline CDR1 SGHRS, CDR2 YFSETQ.

The table lists this clonotype with many counts. V is TRBV5-1 and J is TRBJ2-7; the D gene is possibly TRBD1 (5 bases). Looked up from germline, CDR1 is SGHRS and CDR2 is YFSETQ. The CDR3 covers 15 residues. Trimming removed 5 bases at V and 6 bases at J, with 21 bases between. The CDR3 region is CASSPGALNLGEQYF. The CDR3 DNA reads TGCGCCAGCAGTCCTGGGGCCCTCAATTTAGGCGAGCAGTACTTC.

This clonotype was recorded many times. The chain uses TRBV7-2 and TRBJ2-7; perhaps D is TRBD1 or TRBD2 (5 bases each). Trimming pared 5 bases from V and 2 bases from J, leaving 22 bases between. The germline gives CDR1 SGHTA, CDR2 FQGNSA. CDR3 size: 17 residues. The CDR3 DNA reads as TGTGCCAGCAGCCTTAGCTCCGGGACCACTAACGCCTACGAGCAGTACGTC. This gives the protein CASSLSSGTTNAYEQYV.

This clonotype occurred many times. The chain is built from TRBV5-4 and TRBJ1-3, with D hard to call. From germline, CDR1 is SGHNT and CDR2 YYREEE (reference sequence). CDR3 length equals 13 residues. Trimming removed 4 bases at V and 2 bases at J, with 7 bases between. This chain's CDR3 is CASSPKTGNTIYF. CDR3 bases: TGTGCCAGCAGCCCTAAAACTGGAAACACCATATATTTT.

For this clonotype: This clone may be a read error of a much larger clone one base away. J is TRBJ1-4 and V is TRBV7-6, with D perhaps matching TRBD1 (6 bases). Germline-derived CDR1 and CDR2 are SGHVS and FNYEAQ. CDR3 length: 17 amino acids. CDR3 protein: CTSSRSVSGAQYEKLFF. CDR3 DNA sequence: TGTACCAGCAGCCGGAGTGTGTCGGGGGCGCAGTATGAAAAACTGTTTTTT.

The chain has TRBV5-4 and TRBJ2-2; D possibly corresponds to TRBD2 (6 bases). Germline lookup yields CDR1 SGHNT and CDR2 YYREEE (reference sequence). Trimming removed 4 bases at V and 0 bases at J, with 13 bases between. This CDR3 has 16 amino acids. The chain's CDR3 is CASSAGGAANTGELFF. DNA for the CDR3: TGTGCCAGCAGCGCCGGGGGAGCCGCGAACACCGGGGAGCTGTTTTTT.

The V and J genes are TRBV2 and TRBJ1-1, with D hard to call. The CDR3 loop spans 14 amino acids. Germline V gives CDR1 SNHLY, CDR2 FYNNEI. The V and J ends lost 8 bases and 6 bases respectively, with 19 bases between them. The CDR3: CASSLFQKGAEAFF. CDR3 bases: TGTGCCAGCTCTCTGTTCCAAAAAGGCGCTGAAGCTTTCTTT.

The sample holds many counts of this clonotype. V and J are TRBV19 and TRBJ1-6; no clear D. V was shortened by 3 bases and J by 4 bases, with 7 bases between the two germline ends. Germline V gives CDR1 LNHDA, CDR2 SQIVND (reference sequence). This CDR3 spans 14 amino acids. CDR3 sequence (DNA): TGTGCCAGTAGTATTCGCCCGTATAATTCACCCCTCCACTTT. This codes for CASSIRPYNSPLHF.